This TCR beta chain was documented in a study of esophageal squamous cell carcinoma under preoperative chemotherapy. Study background: Both tumor-infiltrating lymphocytes and peripheral blood T cells had their TCR repertoires profiled.

Each CDR3 protein is one row after TCRdb ran MiXCR on the PCR reads. The sample consists of roughly 30,000 distinct CDR3 sequences, 45% to 55% of them appearing once. The V and J ends lost 4 bases and 13 bases respectively, with 31 bases between them. Per the germline V gene, CDR1 is SGHVS and CDR2 is FNYEAQ. This CDR3 region has 17 residues. Time point of the sample: before preoperative PTX-NDP chemotherapy. Of note for this clonotype: Its antigen is as yet unknown.

Study findings and constraints: After paclitaxel-nedaplatin, abundant clones were more likely to contract than amplify. Peripheral T cells showed a significant TCR diversity increase after chemotherapy, unlike tumor-infiltrating lymphocytes.

The chain recombines TRBV7-6 with TRBJ2-5; maybe TRBD2 (6 bases). Collection of the sample occurred from a patient given preoperative chemotherapy. This TCR derives from a human donor with esophageal squamous cell carcinoma. The donor label of this sample is uncertain. The CDR3 protein is CASSSTPWTRRGESRYF. The CDR3 region has the DNA TGTGCCAGCAGCTCCACACCCTGGACTCGGCGGGGAGAGTCCCGGTACTTC.